This T cell receptor (beta chain) was found in a study of shared clonotypes between healthy human individuals (TCRdb year 2020). Looking at the study overall: The cohort comprised a couple of women and three men aged 18 to 49 years. For each donor, CD4 naive and CD4 memory were each given three plates, CD8 naive was given two plates, and CD8 memory was given one plate. To estimate repertoire size and how much clonotype sharing occurs between individuals, the study deeply sequenced the blood TCR repertoires of 4 to 6 healthy adults. To increase sequencing depth and limit assay-specific biases, different laboratories used diverse techniques to prepare libraries and sequence TCR repertoires. Leukapheresis yielded between about 0.94 and 10 billion PBMCs per donor.

Using the deep immunoSEQ assay, multiplex PCR amplified TCR CDR3 regions from genomic DNA. Extracted genomic DNA from each cell subset was spread evenly across all wells of several immunoSEQ 96-well plates, with each plate serving as a replicate. Each replicate PCR for sorted subsets received around 200 ng genomic DNA, equal to 30,000 or so T cell genomes. Purified libraries were quantified with a Qubit 3.0 fluorometer, sized on a Bioanalyzer 2100, and re-quantified with the KAPA Library Quantification kit. Every immunoSEQ 96-well plate was sequenced on a separate single-read 150-cycle Illumina NextSeq 550 flow cell. As for how the authors treated the data: Because only junctional sequences without quality scores were contained in the immunoSEQ output, filtering matching that applied to full-length reads could not be performed. Sequences were annotated with PyIR, a Python wrapper for IgBLAST v1.9, using IMGT germline references to assign V/J genes and CDR3. Reads were filtered out if the reads had weak V/J assignments (E-value above 1e-6), no CDR3, stop codons, out-of-frame junctions, or ambiguous translated residues. V3J clonotypes were defined as sequences sharing an identical inferred V gene, J gene, and CDR3 amino acid sequence. Percentage overlap between repertoires was computed as shared unique clonotypes divided by the size of the smaller repertoire. RTK rarefaction, the Chao1 estimator, and Recon v2.1 estimates of unobserved clonotypes were used to assess repertoire richness. For all TCRbeta clonotypes obtained by the gDNA method from four donors, generation probabilities were computed with OLGA. The immuneACCESS repertoire file appears here via TCRdb, limited to in-frame rearrangements. These files lack a portion of the clones; in checked studies, under half of the deficit traces to unresolved V genes, and the cause of the others is not known. The V and J calls and clone size are taken from that table; D and trimming were inferred from the DNA. The sample table contains 2,500,000 or so clones; only one count was recorded for about 90% of them. 0.3% to 0.4% of the sample belongs to the ten largest clones.

The full study reports these points: Compared with non-shared clonotypes, the clonotypes found in all four sorted-subset donors had higher generation probabilities. Pairwise subsampling indicated that sequencing depth was expected to affect the degree of clonotype sharing among donors. Because the study included a small number of donors, the genetic and exposure-history diversity represented was limited. Sharing across four donors was observed for approximately 5% of naive CD4, 3% to 4% of naive CD8, roughly 2.3% of memory CD4, and about 0.39% of memory CD8 clonotypes. Larger estimated clonotype richness was generally found for naive subsets than for memory subsets. Sampling was restricted to blood, and TCR repertoires in tissue are likely to differ from TCR repertoires in blood. Rarefaction of sorted-subset datasets indicated incomplete sequencing despite the large sequencing depth.

Healthy HIV-negative adults with no recently reported acute infections or vaccinations were included as donors. Every donor was a Caucasian adult residing in Nashville, Tennessee, USA. CD4+ T cells were enriched by magnetic negative selection, after which naive cells were positively selected on CD45RA and the negative fraction was taken as the memory subset. Blood was collected by leukapheresis, and PBMCs were isolated by Ficoll-Histopaque density gradient centrifugation and then cryopreserved in liquid nitrogen vapor phase. Analytical flow cytometry was used to check the purity and quantity of every magnetically sorted T cell population. Each sorted fraction had its genomic DNA isolated and then quantified by UV absorbance on a Nanodrop 2000c. CDR1 and CDR2 are read off the germline V gene (reference sequence) as SGHAT and FQDESV. The junction shows trimming of 3 bases on V and 6 bases on J, plus 18 bases between the germline ends. There are 15 amino acids in the CDR3, from cysteine to phenylalanine inclusive. Solely the CDR3 DNA is kept, with 45 bases framed from the first base.

As for this clone: Its antigen is not yet known. No much larger clonotype is one base removed from it; base qualities were not supplied.

The sequence came from a man aged 18 to 35 in good health. Some clones in this sample may be carry-over from other donors' samples. The chain was built from TRBV11-1 and TRBJ2-7; possibly the D gene is TRBD1, per 6 matching bases. The specimen sequenced was naive CD4+ T cells from PBMCs. The sample's cell subset or site label, in plain terms: CD45RA+ positively selected. This receptor has the CDR3 CASSLYTGFVAEQYF. Read as DNA, the sequence is TGTGCCAGCAGCTTGTACACAGGGTTCGTGGCCGAGCAGTACTTC.